These 7 T cell receptor beta chains were all obtained from the same sample, sequenced in a study of blood T cells in healthy people across ages. The use of a sample-barcoded 5' primer and a J-beta primer mix characterized a second PCR of roughly 6 to 11 cycles. TCRdb processed the 5' RACE reads anew with MiXCR; each CDR3 protein has one entry. The data contain about 1.5 million distinct CDR3 sequences, 42% of them singletons. Sequenced material: blood. Receptors originate from a woman younger than 35 in good health.

Concerning this clonotype itself: Compared with germline, one end of the junction differs, possibly owing to a read error. The chain couples TRBV7-9 to TRBJ1-1; D is unclear. The germline CDR1 and CDR2 sequences are SEHNR and FQNEAQ (reference sequence). The CDR3 sequence is 13 residues long. The chain's CDR3 is CASSLVNDLEVFF. CDR3 DNA: TGTGCCAGCAGCTTAGTCAATGATCTTGAAGTTTTCTTT.

The V and J genes are TRBV4-1 and TRBJ1-1, with D possibly TRBD1 on 5 matching bases. CDR3 length equals 18 residues. Germline CDR1 MGHRA, CDR2 YSYEKL. Trimming shortened V by 3 bases and J by 3 bases, and 23 bases separated the two germline ends. Written as DNA, the CDR3 is TGCGCCAGCAGCCATCATACGCTCGGCGCGATAGGGGACACTGAAGCTTTCTTT. It yields the protein CASSHHTLGAIGDTEAFF.

The sample holds a few counts of this clonotype. V and J are TRBV27 and TRBJ2-3; 10 nucleotides line up with TRBD2. Germline CDR1 and CDR2: MNHEY and SMNVEV (reference sequence). The CDR3 extends over 16 amino acids. V lost 2 bases and J lost 6; bases outside the gene matches: 8. The CDR3 coding sequence is TGTGCCAGCAGTTTACTAGCGGGGGAGCCTATTGATACGCAGTATTTT. Translation: CASSLLAGEPIDTQYF.

The chain links TRBV29-1 to TRBJ2-7; D possibly corresponds to TRBD1 (6 bases). Trimming cost V 6 bases and J 6 bases, with 15 bases left between them. Germline V gene data show CDR1 as SQVTM and CDR2 as ANQGSEA. The CDR3 contains 12 residues. The CDR3 DNA follows: TGCAGCGTGTCGGCCAGGGGCGCCGAGCAGTACTTC. Protein sequence: CSVSARGAEQYF.

The table lists this clonotype with a few counts. The chain couples TRBV3-1 to TRBJ2-3; TRBD2 might be the D (6 bases). The CDR3 is 16 residues long. Germline-derived CDR1 and CDR2 are LGHDT and YNNKEL (reference sequence). V was cut by 7 bases and J by 1 base, with 18 bases left in between. In nucleotides, the CDR3 is TGTGCCAGCACCAAAGGAGGGAGTCTACGCACAGATACGCAGTATTTT. It is translated as CASTKGGSLRTDTQYF.

This clonotype was seen only a few times. The rearrangement joins TRBV29-1 to TRBJ2-1; D not resolved. Germline loops: CDR1 SQVTM, CDR2 ANQGSEA. The CDR3 is 13 residues long. V lost 4 bases and J lost 7, with 14 bases in between. DNA of the CDR3: TGCAGCGTTGTCGCTAGACTCCTTAATGAGCAGTTCTTC. This gives the protein CSVVARLLNEQFF.

This chain uses TRBV30 with TRBJ1-2; D may be TRBD1 (5 bases). This CDR3 spans 14 amino acids. The germline V gene has CDR1 GTSNPN and CDR2 SVGIG (reference sequence). With 0 bases removed from V and 4 bases from J, the gap between germline ends came to 12 bases. The CDR3 protein is CAWSVALGGYGYTF. DNA of the CDR3: TGTGCCTGGAGTGTAGCCCTGGGGGGCTATGGCTACACCTTC.